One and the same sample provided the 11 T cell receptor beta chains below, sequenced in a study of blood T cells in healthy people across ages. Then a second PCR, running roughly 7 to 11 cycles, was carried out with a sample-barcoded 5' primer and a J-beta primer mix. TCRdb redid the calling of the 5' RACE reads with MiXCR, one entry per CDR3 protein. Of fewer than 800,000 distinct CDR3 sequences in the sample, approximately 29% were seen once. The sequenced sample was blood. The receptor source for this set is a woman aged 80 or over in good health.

CDR3 coding DNA: TGCAGTGCTAGAGGGAGCCCCGGGACAGGGAAACGAGAGCAGTACTTC. This translates into CSARGSPGTGKREQYF. This chain joins TRBV20-1 and TRBJ2-4, with 9 bases fitting TRBD1. The CDR3 contains 16 residues. Germline V gene sequence: CDR1 DFQATT, CDR2 SNEGSKA (reference sequence). The V and J ends lost 1 base and 13 bases, in that order; junction bases with no gene match: 17.

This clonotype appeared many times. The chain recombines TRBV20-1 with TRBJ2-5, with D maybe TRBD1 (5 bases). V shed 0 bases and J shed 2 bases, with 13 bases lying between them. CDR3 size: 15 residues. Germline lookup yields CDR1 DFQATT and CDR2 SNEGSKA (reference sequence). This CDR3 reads CSARDMLTGQETQYF. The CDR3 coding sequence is TGCAGTGCTAGAGATATGTTAACAGGTCAAGAGACCCAGTACTTC.

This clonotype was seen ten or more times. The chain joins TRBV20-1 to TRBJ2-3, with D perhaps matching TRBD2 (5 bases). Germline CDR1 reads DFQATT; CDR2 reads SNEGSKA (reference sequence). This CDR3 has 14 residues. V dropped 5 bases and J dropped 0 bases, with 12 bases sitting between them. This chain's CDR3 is CSAWPGGSTDTQYF. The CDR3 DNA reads TGCAGTGCTTGGCCTGGAGGAAGCACAGATACGCAGTATTTT.

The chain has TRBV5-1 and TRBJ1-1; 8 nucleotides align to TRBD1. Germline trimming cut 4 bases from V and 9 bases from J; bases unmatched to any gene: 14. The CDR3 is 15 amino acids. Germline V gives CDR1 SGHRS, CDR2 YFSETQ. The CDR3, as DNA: TGCGCCAGCAGCCAGGGACAGGCAAGACCCCTTAAAGCTTTCTTT. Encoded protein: CASSQGQARPLKAFF.

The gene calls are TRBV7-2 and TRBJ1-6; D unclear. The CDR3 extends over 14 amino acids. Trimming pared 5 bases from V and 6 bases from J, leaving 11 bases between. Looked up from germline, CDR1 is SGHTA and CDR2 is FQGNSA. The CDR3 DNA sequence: TGTGCCAGCAGCCCCTATAAGGGTAATTCACCCCTCCACTTT. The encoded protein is CASSPYKGNSPLHF.

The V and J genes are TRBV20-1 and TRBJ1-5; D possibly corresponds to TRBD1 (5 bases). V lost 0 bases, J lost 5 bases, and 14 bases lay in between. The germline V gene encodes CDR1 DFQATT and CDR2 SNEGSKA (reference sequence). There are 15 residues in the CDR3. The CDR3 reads CSARDEGAPHQPQHF. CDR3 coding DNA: TGCAGTGCTAGAGATGAAGGGGCCCCCCATCAGCCCCAGCATTTT.

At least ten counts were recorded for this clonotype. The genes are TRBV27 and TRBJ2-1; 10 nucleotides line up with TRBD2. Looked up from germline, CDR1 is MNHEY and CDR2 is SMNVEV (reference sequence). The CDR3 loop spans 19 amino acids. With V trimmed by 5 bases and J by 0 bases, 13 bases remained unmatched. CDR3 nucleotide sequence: TGTGCCAGCAGTCCGAGGTGGCTAGCGGGGGTTAGCTCCTACAATGAGCAGTTCTTC. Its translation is CASSPRWLAGVSSYNEQFF.

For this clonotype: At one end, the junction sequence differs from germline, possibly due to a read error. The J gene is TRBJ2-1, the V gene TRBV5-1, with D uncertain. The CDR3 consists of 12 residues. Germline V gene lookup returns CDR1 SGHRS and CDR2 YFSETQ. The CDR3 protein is CVSSSPYNEQFF. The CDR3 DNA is TGCGTCAGCAGCTCCCCCTACAATGAGCAGTTCTTC.

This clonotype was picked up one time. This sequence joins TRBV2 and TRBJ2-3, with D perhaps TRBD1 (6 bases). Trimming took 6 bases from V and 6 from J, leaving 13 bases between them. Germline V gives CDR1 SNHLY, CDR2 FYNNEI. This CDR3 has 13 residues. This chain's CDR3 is CASREQGGDTQYF. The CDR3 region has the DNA TGTGCCAGCAGGGAACAGGGTGGGGATACGCAGTATTTT.

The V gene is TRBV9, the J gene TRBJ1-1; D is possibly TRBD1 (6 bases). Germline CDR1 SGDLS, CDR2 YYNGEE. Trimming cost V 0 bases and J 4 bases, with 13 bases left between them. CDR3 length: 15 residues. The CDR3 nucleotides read TGTGCCAGCAGCGTAGTATCGGCGGGGGCCACTGAAGCTTTCTTT. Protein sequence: CASSVVSAGATEAFF.

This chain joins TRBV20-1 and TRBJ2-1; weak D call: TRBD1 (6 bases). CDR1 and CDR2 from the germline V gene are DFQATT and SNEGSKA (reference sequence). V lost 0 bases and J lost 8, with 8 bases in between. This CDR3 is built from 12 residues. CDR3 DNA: TGCAGTGCTAGAGAAACAGGGTATGAGCAGTTCTTC. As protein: CSARETGYEQFF.